The entry below describes one T cell receptor beta chain. Its specificity is not known. The source of the sample is a study of cytomegalovirus exposure and HLA in healthy donors. Study overall: Among the 300 to 450 genotyped donors, just over 80% were placed in the Caucasian-associated ancestry cluster. Study observations and caveats: Further analysis was carried out later, and it showed several of the most significant clusters appearing linked to common viral pathogens. A prior analysis recorded that most TCR beta V segments were productive about 90% or about 30% of the time.

V dropped 0 bases and J dropped 2; count of bases not matched to a gene: 8. Germline V gene data show CDR1 as LGHNA and CDR2 as YNFKEQ. The CDR3 length is 17 residues. The PCR was carried out with 60 Vbeta primers and 13 Jbeta primers. Sequencing was performed with immunoSEQ multiplex PCR; in TCRdb, only in-frame clones are kept and a portion is missing. The data contain around 200,000 clones, about 85% of them seen just once; the ten biggest clones take up around 9.6%. Sequencing was performed on PBMCs. The TCR originated in a woman between 45 and 65 years old in good health and CMV-seropositive. V gene TRBV4-2 combines with J gene TRBJ2-3; 7 bases agree with TRBD2. The CDR3 loop is CASSQDLGGGDTDTQYF. CDR3 nucleotide sequence: TGTGCCAGCAGCCAAGATTTGGGGGGGGGTGACACAGATACGCAGTATTTT.